The present TCR beta chain was sequenced within a study of molecular identifiers for immune sequencing clone quantification. RNA fractions of 10%, 30% or 50% and about 18,000 to 1,100,000 sorted cells were the source of naive CD8 libraries. TCR libraries were built in bulk with a published protocol and specific TCR primers. One entry per CDR3 protein, called by TCRdb with MiXCR from the PCR reads. The data hold around 480,000 distinct CDR3 sequences, with around 23% observed a single time. The CDR3 runs 14 residues. Germline V gene sequence: CDR1 LNHDA, CDR2 SQIVND (reference sequence). Note on this clonotype: What it binds is not known. A much larger clone differs from this one at a single base, so this may be a read error.

General study points: Clones above 20 RNA copies contained over 99% of effector molecules and under 1% of naive molecules.

What was sequenced was naive CD8+ T cells from blood, with Jurkat cell RNA spiked in. The subset was: FACS-sorted CD8+CD4-CCR7+CD45RA+ naive T cells. The TCR was taken from a human donor in good health. Some libraries in this study had Jurkat cell RNA spiked in. The rearrangement links TRBV19 to TRBJ2-6, with D perhaps matching TRBD1 or TRBD2 (5 bases each). CDR3 loop: CASELDSGANVPTF. As DNA, the CDR3 is TGTGCCAGCGAACTGGACTCTGGGGCCAACGTCCCGACTTTC.